This TCR beta chain was profiled in a study of shared clonotypes between healthy human individuals. Worth noting for this clone: Its specificity is not known.

The CDR3 extends over 12 amino acids. The ends were cut back, 6 bases at V and 5 bases at J, with 10 bases in the middle. CDR1 MNHNS and CDR2 SASEGT come from the germline V gene. At a deep level, the assay was run. In the authors' methods: Without quality scores, immunoSEQ junctional reads could not be filtered like full-length reads. Sequenced by immunoSEQ multiplex PCR; TCRdb stores in-frame clones only, minus some. D and trimming were read from the DNA, whereas the V and J calls and clone size are those reported in that table. This sample has approximately 480,000 clones, with about 75% found just once. Notes on the study in general: Collection of samples was limited to blood; tissue repertoires likely differ.

The sequenced material came from PBMCs. The receptor was derived from a middle-aged woman in good health. Some clones in this sample may be carry-over from other donors' samples. V and J are TRBV6-1 and TRBJ1-1; no definite D call. The CDR3: CASRKGGTEAFF. The CDR3 bases are TGTGCCAGCAGGAAGGGCGGAACTGAAGCTTTCTTT.